This T cell receptor (beta chain) was sequenced for a study of T cells in Graves' hyperthyroidism and ophthalmopathy. V lost 11 bases, J lost 3 bases, and 16 bases lay in between. The CDR3 runs to 13 residues. Per germline, CDR1 SNHLY and CDR2 FYNNEI. Comments on this clonotype: Antigen specificity is unknown.

Amplified TCR beta CDR3 regions derived from RNA transcripts. The HTBI primer set was used in a first-round RT-PCR of the TCR CDR3. TCRdb reprocessed the multiplex PCR reads with MiXCR, giving one entry per CDR3 protein. The sample holds hundreds of thousands of distinct CDR3 sequences; less than 20% are singletons and the top ten take under 45%. Patients were excluded because of uncontrolled infection, other autoimmune disease, pregnancy or lactation. General study findings and limits: From stable hyperthyroidism, ophthalmopathy was separated by a 13 V-J model. Clonotypes that were expanded in thyroid above 0.001 mostly appeared in blood too.

The sequenced sample was blood. This sequence originates from a man aged 50-59 years with Graves' ophthalmopathy. This chain links TRBV2 with TRBJ1-2; D is unresolved. The CDR3 DNA is TGTGCCGGCACTTCGGAGCGGGACTATGGCTACACCTTC. Amino acids: CAGTSERDYGYTF. The full variable domain, in which reference TRBV2 and TRBJ1-2 provide the parts outside the CDR3, is EPEVTQTPSHQVTQMGQEVILRCVPISNHLYFYWYRQILGQKVEFLVSFYNNEISEKSEIFDDQFSVERPDGSNFTLKIRSTKLEDSAMYFCAGTSERDYGYTFGSGTRLTVV.